This T cell receptor beta chain was recorded in a study of post-analysis software for immune sequencing data (dated by TCRdb to between 2015 and 2017). For the study in its entirety: The recorded disease courses included relapsing-remitting, secondary progressive and progressive-relapsing multiple sclerosis, and some patients had no subtype annotation. The multiple sclerosis patient repertoires were compared with 11 previously published healthy control repertoires from donors aged about 6 to 28 years. A subset of samples was prepared in parallel using single-end sample barcoding, then pooled and co-amplified after Illumina adapter ligation. Broader findings and caveats from the paper: Strong co-clustering of samples prepared in the same batch was shown by direct clustering with F measure, prompting a batch-effect correction. The control group was slightly older than the multiple sclerosis patient group. Normalized Chao1 diversity was significantly lower in multiple sclerosis patients than controls, suggesting substantial peripheral T-cell clonal expansion. Patients showed significantly higher frequencies than controls for roughly five TRBV segments, among them TRBV5-6, TRBV5-1 and TRBV20-1.

Note on this clonotype: Its antigen is currently not known. Base qualities are not at hand, and no much larger clone is one base apart.

CDR1 and CDR2, per the germline V gene, are MGHRA and YSYEKL. The junction carries 8 bases between V and J, which are trimmed by 4 bases and 7 bases respectively. The CDR3 runs 12 amino acids, cysteine and phenylalanine included. CDR3 DNA is the only sequence kept; it has 36 bases, read in frame from the first base. Library generation was performed with PCR. The data were produced on an Illumina HiSeq 2500. Unique molecular identifiers were incorporated into TCR beta cDNA libraries to reduce PCR and sequencing biases. Every 1 to 10 million input T cells yielded approximately 500,000 cDNA molecules, meaning each molecule approximated one T cell. Patient libraries were prepared and sequenced with the same protocol used for the earlier healthy control dataset. Within a given batch, samples were prepared together, multiplexed and sequenced on the same HiSeq lane. Per the original workflow: Raw barcoded reads were processed with MIGEC, discarding single-read molecular identifier groups before consensus assembly and CDR3 extraction. Clonotype tables were post-analysed with VDJtools, and diversity was normalized by down-sampling all datasets to the smallest sample size. In repertoire overlap clustering, CDR3 amino acid sequences, but not nucleotide sequences, were matched to correct batch-related cross-sample contamination. Through fastp at Q25 and MiXCR, TCRdb rebuilt clones from the public reads, retaining in-frame beta chains. Records with the same CDR3 protein are collapsed into one entry carrying the most frequent genes and DNA. These V and J calls are TCRdb output, not the study's own analysis. The sample table records some 370,000 distinct CDR3 sequences; around a third of these occur just once. The ten largest clones take up about an eighth of the sample.

To demonstrate the VDJtools post-analysis software, the study profiled TCR beta repertoires from the peripheral blood of some 13 young patients with multiple sclerosis. The multiple sclerosis patients were children and adolescents between roughly 6 and 16 years of age. The receptor was derived from a girl aged 10-17 years with multiple sclerosis. Here the chain combines TRBV4-1 and TRBJ2-1; confidence is insufficient to name the D gene. The material sequenced was blood. DNA sequence: TGCGCCAGCAGCCGAGCTGATAATGAGCAGTTCTTC. Its protein reads: CASSRADNEQFF.